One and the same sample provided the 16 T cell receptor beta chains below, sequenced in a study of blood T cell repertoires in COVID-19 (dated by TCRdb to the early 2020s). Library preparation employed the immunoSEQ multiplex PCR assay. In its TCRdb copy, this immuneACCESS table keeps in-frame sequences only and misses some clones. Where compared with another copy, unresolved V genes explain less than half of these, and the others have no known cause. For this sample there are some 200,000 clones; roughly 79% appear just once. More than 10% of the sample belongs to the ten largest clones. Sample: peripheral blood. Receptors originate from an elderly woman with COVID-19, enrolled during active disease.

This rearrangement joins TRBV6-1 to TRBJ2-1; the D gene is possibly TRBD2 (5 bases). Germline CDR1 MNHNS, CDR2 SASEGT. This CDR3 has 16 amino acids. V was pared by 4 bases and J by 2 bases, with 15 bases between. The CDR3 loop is CASSAARADTYNEQFF. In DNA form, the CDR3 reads TGTGCCAGCAGTGCGGCGAGAGCGGATACCTACAATGAGCAGTTCTTC.

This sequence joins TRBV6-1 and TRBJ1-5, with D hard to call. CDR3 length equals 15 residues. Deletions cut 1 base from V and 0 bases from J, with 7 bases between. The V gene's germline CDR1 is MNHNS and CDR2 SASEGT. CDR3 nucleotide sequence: TGTGCCAGCAGTGAAGGACACCGTAGCAATCAGCCCCAGCATTTT. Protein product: CASSEGHRSNQPQHF.

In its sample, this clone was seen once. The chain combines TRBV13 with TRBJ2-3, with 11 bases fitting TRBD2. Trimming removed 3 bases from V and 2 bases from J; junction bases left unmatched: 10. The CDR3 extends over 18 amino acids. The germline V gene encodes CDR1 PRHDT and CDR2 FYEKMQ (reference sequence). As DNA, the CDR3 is TGTGCCAGCAGCTTGAGGCTAGCGGGGGGCAAAATCACAGATACGCAGTATTTT. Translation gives CASSLRLAGGKITDTQYF. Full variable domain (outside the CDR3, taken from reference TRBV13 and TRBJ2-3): AAGVIQSPRHLIKEKRETATLKCYPIPRHDTVYWYQQGPGQDPQFLISFYEKMQSDKGSIPDRFSAQQFSDYHSELNMSSLELGDSALYFCASSLRLAGGKITDTQYFGPGTRLTVL.

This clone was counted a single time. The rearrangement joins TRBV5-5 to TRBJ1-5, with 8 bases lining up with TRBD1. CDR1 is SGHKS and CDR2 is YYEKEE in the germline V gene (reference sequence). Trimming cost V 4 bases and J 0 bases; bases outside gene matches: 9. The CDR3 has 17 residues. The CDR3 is CASSPQGAPSSNQPQHF. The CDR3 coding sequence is TGTGCCAGCAGCCCCCAGGGGGCTCCCTCTAGCAATCAGCCCCAGCATTTT.

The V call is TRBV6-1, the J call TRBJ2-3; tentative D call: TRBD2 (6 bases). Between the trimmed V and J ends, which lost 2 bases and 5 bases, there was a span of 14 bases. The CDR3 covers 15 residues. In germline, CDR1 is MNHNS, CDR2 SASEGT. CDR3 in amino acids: CASSERRGKRDTQYF. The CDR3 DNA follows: TGTGCCAGCAGTGAACGTCGGGGGAAGAGAGATACGCAGTATTTT.

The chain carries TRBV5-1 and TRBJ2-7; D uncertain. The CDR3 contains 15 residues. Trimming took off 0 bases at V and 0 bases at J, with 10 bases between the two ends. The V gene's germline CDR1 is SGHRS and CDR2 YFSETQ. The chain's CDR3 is CASSLALPSSYEQYF. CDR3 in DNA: TGCGCCAGCAGCTTGGCCTTACCCAGCTCCTACGAGCAGTACTTC.

The CDR3 nucleotides are TGCGCCAGCAGCCCGGGACTAGCGGGACTCTCCTACGAGCAGTACTTC. It encodes CASSPGLAGLSYEQYF. The rearrangement uses TRBV4-1 and TRBJ2-7; 13 bases are shared with TRBD2. CDR1 is MGHRA and CDR2 is YSYEKL in the germline V gene. The trim removed 4 bases at V and 0 bases at J, leaving 3 bases unmatched. The CDR3 totals 16 residues.

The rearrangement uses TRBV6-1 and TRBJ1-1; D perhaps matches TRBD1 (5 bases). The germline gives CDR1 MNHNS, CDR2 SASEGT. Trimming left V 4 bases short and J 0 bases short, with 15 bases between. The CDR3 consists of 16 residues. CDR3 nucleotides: TGTGCCAGCAGTGCCCTTGGGGAGGGACTGAACACTGAAGCTTTCTTT. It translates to CASSALGEGLNTEAFF.

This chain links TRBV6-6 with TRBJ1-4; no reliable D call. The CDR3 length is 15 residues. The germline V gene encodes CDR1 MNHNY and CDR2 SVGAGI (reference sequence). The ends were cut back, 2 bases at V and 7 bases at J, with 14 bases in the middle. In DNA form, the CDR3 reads TGTGCCAGCAGTTACCCTAGCGGATTGAGTGAAAAACTGTTTTTT. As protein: CASSYPSGLSEKLFF.

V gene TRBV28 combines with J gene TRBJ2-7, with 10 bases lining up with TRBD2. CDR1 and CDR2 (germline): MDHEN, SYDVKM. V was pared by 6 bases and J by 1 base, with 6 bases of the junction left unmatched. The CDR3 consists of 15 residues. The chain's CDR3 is CASREGLAVSYEQYF. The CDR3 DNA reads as TGTGCCAGCAGAGAAGGACTAGCGGTATCCTACGAGCAGTACTTC.

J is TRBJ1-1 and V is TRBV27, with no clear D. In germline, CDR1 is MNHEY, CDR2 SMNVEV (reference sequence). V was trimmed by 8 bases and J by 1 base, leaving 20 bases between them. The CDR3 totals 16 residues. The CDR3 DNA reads TGTGCCAGCGGACTTTCCTTCGGGGTTAGGAACACTGAAGCTTTCTTT. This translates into CASGLSFGVRNTEAFF.

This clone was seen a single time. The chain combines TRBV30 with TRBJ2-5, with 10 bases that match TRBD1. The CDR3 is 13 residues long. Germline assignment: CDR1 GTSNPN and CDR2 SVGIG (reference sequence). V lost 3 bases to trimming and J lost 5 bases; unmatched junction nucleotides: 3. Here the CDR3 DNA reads TGTGCCTGGAGCGGGGACAGGGGTGAGACCCAGTACTTC. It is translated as CAWSGDRGETQYF.

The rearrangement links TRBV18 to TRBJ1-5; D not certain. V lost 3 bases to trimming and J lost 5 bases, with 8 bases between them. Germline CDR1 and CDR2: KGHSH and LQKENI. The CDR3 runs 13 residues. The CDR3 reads CASSPRSDQPQHF. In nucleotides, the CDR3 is TGTGCCAGCTCACCGAGGAGTGATCAGCCCCAGCATTTT.

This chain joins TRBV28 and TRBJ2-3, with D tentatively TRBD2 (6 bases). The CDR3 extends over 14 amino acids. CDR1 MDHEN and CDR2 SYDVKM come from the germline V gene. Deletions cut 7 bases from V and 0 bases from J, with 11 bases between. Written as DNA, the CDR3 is TGTGCCAGCACCCTCGGGGGTAGCACAGATACGCAGTATTTT. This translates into CASTLGGSTDTQYF.

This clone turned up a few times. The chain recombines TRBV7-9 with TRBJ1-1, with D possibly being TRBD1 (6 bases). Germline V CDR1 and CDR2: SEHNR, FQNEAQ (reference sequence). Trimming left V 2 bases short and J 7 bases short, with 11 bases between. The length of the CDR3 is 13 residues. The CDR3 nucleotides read TGTGCCAGCAGCTTACAGGGGAGAATTGAAGCTTTCTTT. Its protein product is CASSLQGRIEAFF. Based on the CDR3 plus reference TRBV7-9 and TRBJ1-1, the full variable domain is DTGVSQNPRHKITKRGQNVTFRCDPISEHNRLYWYRQTLGQGPEFLTYFQNEAQLEKSRLLSDRFSAERPKGSFSTLEIQRTEQGDSAMYLCASSLQGRIEAFFGQGTRLTVV.

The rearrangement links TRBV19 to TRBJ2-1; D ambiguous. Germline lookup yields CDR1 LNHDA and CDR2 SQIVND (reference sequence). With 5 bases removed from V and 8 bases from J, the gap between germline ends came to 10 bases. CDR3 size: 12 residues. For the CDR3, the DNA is TGTGCCAGTAGTGGGCTGGGTTATGAGCAGTTCTTC. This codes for CASSGLGYEQFF.